These 19 T cell receptor beta chains were sequenced from one sample in a study of cytomegalovirus exposure and HLA in healthy donors. The PCR made use of 60 Vbeta and 13 Jbeta primers. Profiling relied on immunoSEQ multiplex PCR, and the TCRdb table lists in-frame clones only, not all of them. The table shows 150,000 to 200,000 clones, with around 80% occurring only once. What was sequenced was PBMCs. The receptors here all came from a male donor in good health and CMV-seropositive.

The chain carries TRBV5-4 and TRBJ2-7; D might be TRBD2 (6 bases). CDR1 and CDR2 (germline): SGHNT, YYREEE (reference sequence). V lost 0 bases, J lost 3 bases, and 10 bases lay in between. The CDR3 sequence is 14 residues long. The CDR3 spells CASSLEATSYEQYF. CDR3 in DNA: TGTGCCAGCAGCTTGGAAGCGACTAGCTACGAGCAGTACTTC.

The chain recombines TRBV7-2 with TRBJ1-5, with D perhaps TRBD1 (6 bases). Germline-derived CDR1 and CDR2 are SGHTA and FQGNSA. The CDR3 has 20 amino acids. With 0 bases removed from V and 0 bases from J, the gap between germline ends came to 21 bases. The CDR3 DNA reads as TGTGCCAGCAGCTTAGCGCTGGGGGGGAGGGACAAATTTAGCAATCAGCCCCAGCATTTT. As protein: CASSLALGGRDKFSNQPQHF.

On this clone itself: Compared with germline, one end of the junction differs, possibly owing to a read error. The chain joins TRBV4-1 to TRBJ2-3; 7 nucleotides line up with TRBD2. In germline, CDR1 is MGHRA, CDR2 YSYEKL. This CDR3 is 16 amino acids long. The CDR3 nucleotides are TGCGCCAGCAGCAAAGATCTAGCGGTTAGCACAGATACGCAGTATTTT. Amino acid sequence: CASSKDLAVSTDTQYF.

J is TRBJ1-1 and V is TRBV5-1; no reliable D call. The CDR3 runs 13 residues. Trimming left V 4 bases short and J 5 bases short, with 12 bases between. Germline loops: CDR1 SGHRS, CDR2 YFSETQ. The CDR3 sequence is CASSPAGGTEAFF. The CDR3 region has the DNA TGCGCCAGCAGCCCCGCCGGAGGGACTGAAGCTTTCTTT. Full variable domain (rest looked up from reference TRBV5-1 and TRBJ1-1): KAGVTQTPRYLIKTRGQQVTLSCSPISGHRSVSWYQQTPGQGLQFLFEYFSETQRNKGNFPGRFSGRQFSNSRSEMNVSTLELGDSALYLCASSPAGGTEAFFGQGTRLTVV.

The chain uses TRBV4-2 and TRBJ2-2, with D tentatively TRBD2 (6 bases). V was pared by 0 bases and J by 6 bases, with 11 bases between. CDR3 length equals 15 residues. Germline CDR1 LGHNA, CDR2 YNFKEQ. The CDR3 here is CASSQERTISGELFF. CDR3 nucleotide sequence: TGTGCCAGCAGCCAAGAACGGACTATATCCGGGGAGCTGTTTTTT.

The J gene is TRBJ2-1, the V gene TRBV7-9; weak D call: TRBD1 (6 bases). CDR1 and CDR2 from the germline V gene are SEHNR and FQNEAQ (reference sequence). V was trimmed by 4 bases and J by 3 bases, leaving 10 bases between them. The CDR3 runs 14 residues. The CDR3: CASSSEDSYNEQFF. The CDR3 DNA reads TGTGCCAGCAGCTCAGAGGACAGCTACAATGAGCAGTTCTTC.

The chain uses TRBV28 and TRBJ2-7, with unresolved D. Deletions cut 5 bases from V and 0 bases from J, with 8 bases between. CDR3 size: 13 residues. Germline CDR1 is MDHEN and CDR2 is SYDVKM. The CDR3 loop is CASSVAPSYEQYF. In DNA, the CDR3 is TGTGCCAGCAGTGTAGCACCCTCCTACGAGCAGTACTTC.

J is TRBJ2-3 and V is TRBV11-3; D possibly corresponds to TRBD2 (6 bases). V was pared by 4 bases and J by 4 bases, with 15 bases between. CDR1 SGHNT and CDR2 YENEEA come from the germline V gene. The CDR3 runs 15 residues. The CDR3 loop reads CASSYRGGRADTQYF. CDR3 coding DNA: TGTGCCAGCAGCTACCGGGGAGGTAGGGCAGATACGCAGTATTTT.

This clone was found once. J is TRBJ2-6 and V is TRBV6-5; possible D gene TRBD2, 5 bases. The CDR3 is 16 residues long. V was trimmed by 0 bases and J by 4 bases, leaving 10 bases between them. The germline V gene encodes CDR1 MNHEY and CDR2 SVGAGI. Here the CDR3 reads CASSYSGAYGANVLTF. As DNA, the CDR3 is TGTGCCAGCAGTTACTCGGGAGCGTACGGGGCCAACGTCCTGACTTTC.

With regard to this clone: A junction end diverges from the germline sequence, so it may reflect a read error. This chain joins TRBV11-3 and TRBJ2-3; D unresolved. Germline V gives CDR1 SGHNT, CDR2 YENEEA. The CDR3 contains 16 residues. The CDR3 protein is CASSLEERISTDTQYF. In DNA, the CDR3 is TGTGCCAGCAGCCTAGAGGAGCGTATCAGCACAGATACGCAGTATTTT. Based on the CDR3 plus reference TRBV11-3 and TRBJ2-3, the full variable domain is EAGVVQSPRYKIIEKKQPVAFWCNPISGHNTLYWYLQNLGQGPELLIRYENEEAVDDSQLPKDRFSAERLKGVDSTLKIQPAELGDSAVYLCASSLEERISTDTQYFGPGTRLTVL.

CDR3 sequence reads: CAWSVEGSYEQYF. The CDR3 nucleotides read TGTGCCTGGAGTGTGGAGGGGTCCTACGAGCAGTACTTC. The V gene is TRBV30, the J gene TRBJ2-7; a possible D gene is TRBD2 (6 bases). This CDR3 contains 13 residues. V shed 0 bases and J shed 1 base, with 7 bases lying between them. Germline V gene data show CDR1 as GTSNPN and CDR2 as SVGIG (reference sequence).

CDR3 region: CASSSGLAGATGELFF. The CDR3 nucleotides read TGTGCCAGCAGCTCGGGACTAGCGGGAGCCACCGGGGAGCTGTTTTTT. J is TRBJ2-2 and V is TRBV9; 14 nucleotides match TRBD2. The trim removed 4 bases at V and 4 bases at J, leaving 3 bases unmatched. Germline V gives CDR1 SGDLS, CDR2 YYNGEE. The CDR3 runs 16 residues.

This clone was picked up a small number of times. The chain is built from TRBV6-6 and TRBJ2-7; D gene ambiguous. CDR1 is MNHNY, CDR2 SVGAGI, per germline (reference sequence). Trimming cost V 2 bases and J 4 bases, with 3 bases left between them. The CDR3 consists of 11 residues. CDR3 bases: TGTGCCAGCAGTTACCAGTACGAGCAGTACTTC. This translates into CASSYQYEQYF.

The rearrangement uses TRBV5-5 and TRBJ2-7; a possible D gene is TRBD1 (6 bases). The CDR3 is 14 amino acids. Trimming pared 2 bases from V and 4 bases from J, leaving 13 bases between. Looked up from germline, CDR1 is SGHKS and CDR2 is YYEKEE (reference sequence). This CDR3 is CASSFGDILYEQYF. The CDR3 nucleotides are TGTGCCAGCAGCTTTGGGGACATATTATACGAGCAGTACTTC.

This sequence joins TRBV28 and TRBJ2-7, with D unresolved. V was cut by 1 base and J by 2 bases, with 9 bases left in between. The CDR3 has 14 residues. Germline lookup yields CDR1 MDHEN and CDR2 SYDVKM. The CDR3 spells CASSLSQSAYEQYF. The CDR3, as DNA: TGTGCCAGCAGTTTATCGCAGTCCGCCTACGAGCAGTACTTC.

The CDR3 sequence is CASSLIQGSRNQPQHF. DNA for the CDR3: TGTGCCAGCAGCTTAATACAGGGGAGCAGGAATCAGCCCCAGCATTTT. The chain carries TRBV5-6 and TRBJ1-5; 7 positions match TRBD1. The germline CDR1 and CDR2 sequences are SGHDT and YYEEEE. V was clipped by 2 bases and J by 4 bases; unmatched bases: 9. This CDR3 contains 16 residues.

The rearrangement links TRBV30 to TRBJ2-6; D call uncertain. The CDR3 loop spans 13 amino acids. Germline V lookup: CDR1 GTSNPN, CDR2 SVGIG (reference sequence). V shed 2 bases and J shed 2 bases, with 4 bases lying between them. The CDR3 nucleotides are TGTGCCTGGAGTCTTGCTGGGGCCAACGTCCTGACTTTC. As protein: CAWSLAGANVLTF.

The chain carries TRBV7-2 and TRBJ2-3; 7 positions match TRBD2. Germline V gene lookup returns CDR1 SGHTA and CDR2 FQGNSA. The CDR3 has 17 amino acids. V shed 1 base and J 4 bases; nucleotides not matched to a gene: 11. The CDR3 region has the DNA TGTGCCAGCAGCTTAGTGGGCGGGAGAGGTGGGGCAGATACGCAGTATTTT. Amino acid sequence: CASSLVGGRGGADTQYF.

The V and J genes are TRBV18 and TRBJ2-5; 8 bases map to TRBD1. The CDR3 sequence is 14 residues long. Germline CDR1 and CDR2: KGHSH and LQKENI. The junction had 4 bases not matched to a gene; V was cut back by 3 bases and J by 4 bases. CDR3 nucleotides: TGTGCCAGCTCACCGAGGACAGGGCCAGAGACCCAGTACTTC. Translating it yields CASSPRTGPETQYF. Full variable domain (missing parts from reference TRBV18 and TRBJ2-5): NAGVMQNPRHLVRRRGQEARLRCSPMKGHSHVYWYRQLPEEGLKFMVYLQKENIIDESGMPKERFSAEFPKEGPSILRIQQVVRGDSAAYFCASSPRTGPETQYFGPGTRLLVL.